Listed below are T cell receptor beta chains from one sample, sequenced in a study of beta chain features in type 1 diabetes. Clones were sequenced by immunoSEQ multiplex PCR, and TCRdb holds only the in-frame ones, with some missing. The profile shows a few hundred thousand clones, approximately 24% of them singletons. The sequenced sample was naive CD4+ T cells from blood. Every receptor here comes from a woman in her thirties with type 1 diabetes. CDR3s include the opening cysteine and the closing phenylalanine or tryptophan. The D gene is left open where the match is weak. Part of the rows lack a size; the others show once, few, many or a class for expanded clones.

clone_size: .
j_call: TRBJ2-7
v_call: TRBV11-1
d_call: .
cdr3_aa: CASSFQGPTYEQYF
cdr3_nt: TGTGCCAGCAGCTTCCAGGGCCCGACCTACGAGCAGTACTTC

clone_size: .
j_call: TRBJ2-5
v_call: TRBV4-1
d_call: .
cdr3_aa: CASSQDYSQETQYF
cdr3_nt: TGCGCCAGCAGCCAAGATTACAGTCAAGAGACCCAGTACTTC

clone_size: few
j_call: TRBJ1-2
v_call: TRBV27
d_call: .
cdr3_aa: CASSFLPPGRGSGYTF
cdr3_nt: TGTGCCAGCAGTTTTTTACCCCCCGGCAGGGGCAGTGGCTACACCTTC

clone_size: few
j_call: TRBJ2-6
v_call: TRBV13
d_call: TRBD1
cdr3_aa: CASSSTGRVGGANVLTF
cdr3_nt: TGTGCCAGCAGCTCGACAGGGCGGGTAGGTGGGGCCAACGTCCTGACTTTC

clone_size: .
j_call: TRBJ2-5
v_call: TRBV29-1
d_call: .
cdr3_aa: CSVRPQETQYF
cdr3_nt: TGCAGCGTCAGGCCGCAAGAGACCCAGTACTTC

clone_size: .
j_call: TRBJ2-1
v_call: TRBV6-6
d_call: TRBD2
cdr3_aa: CASSSGLAGVNEQFF
cdr3_nt: TGTGCCAGCAGTTCGGGACTAGCGGGAGTCAATGAGCAGTTCTTC

clone_size: few
j_call: TRBJ2-5
v_call: TRBV4-1
d_call: .
cdr3_aa: CASSHAAGGEETQYF
cdr3_nt: TGCGCCAGCAGCCACGCCGCGGGCGGTGAAGAGACCCAGTACTTC

clone_size: .
j_call: TRBJ1-1
v_call: TRBV4-1
d_call: .
cdr3_aa: CASSQVREAEAFF
cdr3_nt: TGCGCCAGCAGCCAAGTTAGGGAGGCTGAAGCTTTCTTT

clone_size: .
j_call: TRBJ2-7
v_call: TRBV29-1
d_call: .
cdr3_aa: CSVTVSLYEQYF
cdr3_nt: TGCAGCGTGACTGTCAGCCTCTACGAGCAGTACTTC

clone_size: few
j_call: TRBJ2-3
v_call: TRBV12-5
d_call: TRBD1
cdr3_aa: CALKKKGQESTDTQYF
cdr3_nt: TGTGCCTTGAAAAAGAAGGGACAGGAGAGCACAGATACGCAGTATTTT

clone_size: .
j_call: TRBJ1-1
v_call: TRBV28
d_call: .
cdr3_aa: CASSLLNTEAFF
cdr3_nt: TGTGCCAGCAGTTTGTTAAACACTGAAGCTTTCTTT

clone_size: .
j_call: TRBJ1-5
v_call: TRBV11-2
d_call: .
cdr3_aa: CASSLGENQPQHF
cdr3_nt: TGTGCCAGCAGCTTAGGTGAGAATCAGCCCCAGCATTTT

clone_size: few
j_call: TRBJ2-1
v_call: TRBV20-1
d_call: .
cdr3_aa: CSARIINEQFF
cdr3_nt: TGCAGTGCTAGAATAATTAATGAGCAGTTCTTC

clone_size: few
j_call: TRBJ2-5
v_call: TRBV30
d_call: TRBD1
cdr3_aa: CAWDKTGFMETQYF
cdr3_nt: TGTGCCTGGGATAAGACAGGGTTTATGGAGACCCAGTACTTC

clone_size: few
j_call: TRBJ2-3
v_call: TRBV6-5
d_call: .
cdr3_aa: CASSRNRGTDTQYF
cdr3_nt: TGTGCCAGCAGTCGCAACCGAGGGACAGATACGCAGTATTTT

clone_size: few
j_call: TRBJ1-5
v_call: TRBV19
d_call: TRBD1
cdr3_aa: CASDRVGLNQPQHF
cdr3_nt: TGTGCCAGTGACAGGGTGGGCCTCAATCAGCCCCAGCATTTT

clone_size: once
j_call: TRBJ1-2
v_call: TRBV4-1
d_call: TRBD1
cdr3_aa: CASSQLRDRAGYTF
cdr3_nt: TGCGCCAGCAGCCAACTCCGGGACAGGGCTGGCTACACCTTC

clone_size: .
j_call: TRBJ2-5
v_call: TRBV28
d_call: .
cdr3_aa: CASSFFGREETQYF
cdr3_nt: TGTGCCAGCAGTTTCTTTGGTCGGGAAGAGACCCAGTACTTC

clone_size: .
j_call: TRBJ2-2
v_call: TRBV30
d_call: TRBD2
cdr3_aa: CAWSSIAGTGELFF
cdr3_nt: TGTGCCTGGAGTAGCATAGCGGGCACCGGGGAGCTGTTTTTT

clone_size: few
j_call: TRBJ1-5
v_call: TRBV27
d_call: TRBD1
cdr3_aa: CASSGQGSNQPQHF
cdr3_nt: TGTGCCAGCAGTGGACAGGGGAGCAATCAGCCCCAGCATTTT

clone_size: .
j_call: TRBJ2-7
v_call: TRBV18
d_call: .
cdr3_aa: CASSPGTSEQYF
cdr3_nt: TGTGCCAGCTCACCGGGGACATCCGAGCAGTACTTC

clone_size: few
j_call: TRBJ2-1
v_call: TRBV7-9
d_call: TRBD2
cdr3_aa: CASSSSGRAVDEQFF
cdr3_nt: TGTGCCAGCAGCTCTAGCGGGAGGGCCGTTGATGAGCAGTTCTTC

clone_size: few
j_call: TRBJ2-5
v_call: TRBV15
d_call: .
cdr3_aa: CATSRDRAGETQYF
cdr3_nt: TGTGCCACCAGCAGAGACCGTGCCGGAGAGACCCAGTACTTC